This T cell receptor (beta chain) came from a study of T cells expressing NK-cell markers (dated by TCRdb to the early 2020s). Looking at the study overall: TCR beta-chain repertoires were profiled in sorted CD3+CD56+NKG2C+, CD3+CD56+NKG2C- and CD3+CD56-NKG2C+ T-cell subsets from roughly eight donors. Seven of the eight sequenced donors were HCMV-seropositive and one was HCMV-seronegative. The libraries were sequenced on Illumina HiSeq 2000/2500, MiSeq or NextSeq, producing 2 x 150 bp reads. The study sequenced eight donors, all healthy volunteers chosen at random: three men and five women.

For CDR1 and CDR2, the germline V gene (reference sequence) lists SEHNR and FQNEAQ. From the cysteine through the phenylalanine, the CDR3 covers 17 amino acids. The nucleotide record is missing. Beyond this particular receptor, the publication reports: In six donors, the dominant CD3+CD56+NKG2C+ clonotypes were found to rank among the top 10 CD8+ clonotypes and to make up 1.0-7.0% of CD8+ T cells. It remained unclear whether the expanded NKG2C-expressing T cell clones were specific for HCMV antigens. Those dominant clonotypes were again the most abundant among CD3+CD56-NKG2C+ cells in a few donors, at roughly 25-65%.

Sequencing was carried out with an Illumina HiSeq 2000. The TCR beta cDNA libraries were made using 5'RACE template switching, a step that added both a universal primer site and unique molecular identifiers. cDNA synthesis was primed from the TCR beta constant segment and was followed by two successive PCR amplification steps. Under the source paper's analysis protocol: Reads were demultiplexed and grouped by UMI with MIGEC, and clonotypes were assembled and quantified with MiTCR. To remove erroneous sequences, TCR cDNA sequences were retained only when supported by two or more reads. The tcR package was used for downstream repertoire analysis, with clonotypes matched between fractions based on CDR3 nucleotide sequence plus V segment. VDJmatch was used to annotate antigen specificity against VDJdb, with one amino acid substitution in CDR3 permitted. Once TCRdb had reprocessed the reads, it stored one entry per CDR3 protein sequence and supplied no DNA. V and J calls and clone size were set by TCRdb, not the authors. The table for this sample lists 450,000 to 600,000 distinct CDR3 sequences. The ten biggest clones cover approximately 3.6% of the sample.

HCMV serostatus was determined by detecting HCMV-specific IgG in serum with a commercial ELISA kit. Peripheral blood mononuclear cells were isolated from blood by Ficoll density gradient centrifugation. A word on this clonotype: Its antigen remains unidentified.

Sequencing was carried out using blood T cells: a sorted CD56 or NKG2C T cell subset, CD4+ or CD8+ T cells, or bulk PBMC T cells (not recorded which). The sequence came from a man aged 18 to 35 in good health. Donor details come from another sample of the same person, matched by shared clones. This chain joins TRBV7-9 to TRBJ2-3; TCRdb reports TRBD2, a call that lacks DNA to check it against. The CDR3 reads as follows: CASSFGALAGATDTQYF.